A single sample gave rise to the 17 T cell receptor beta chains below, sequenced in a study of response to subunit inactivated influenza vaccine. TCRdb itself ran the RT-PCR reads through MiXCR, one entry per CDR3 protein. The repertoire holds fewer than 400,000 distinct CDR3 sequences, just over 20% seen once, with around 9.6% in the top ten. This material consisted of PBMCs from blood, taken roughly 20 months after vaccination. The receptors were gathered from a man in his fifties or sixties who received an inactivated influenza vaccine.

Note on this clonotype: A much larger clone differs from this one at a single base, so this may be a read error. This rearrangement joins TRBV3-1 to TRBJ1-1, with a weak D call TRBD1 (5 bases). Germline CDR1 is LGHDT and CDR2 is YNNKEL (reference sequence). The germline V and J ends were trimmed by 5 bases and 1 base, with 14 bases remaining between them. This CDR3 spans 15 amino acids. The DNA for the CDR3 is TGTGCCAGCAGCACCTTACTTAGGGGGAACACTGAAGCTTTCTTT. Translation gives CASSTLLRGNTEAFF.

Ten or more counts support this clonotype. This sequence joins TRBV14 and TRBJ2-4, with TRBD1 as a possible D gene (8 bases). Germline CDR1 is SGHDN and CDR2 is FVKESK. The CDR3 is 15 amino acids. V shed 3 bases and J shed 4 bases, with 13 bases lying between them. The CDR3 DNA sequence: TGTGCCAGCAGCCACCCACAGGGGGGGAAAAACATTCAGTACTTC. This encodes CASSHPQGGKNIQYF. The full variable domain, in which reference TRBV14 and TRBJ2-4 provide the parts outside the CDR3, is EAGVTQFPSHSVIEKGQTVTLRCDPISGHDNLYWYRRVMGKEIKFLLHFVKESKQDESGMPNNRFLAERTGGTYSTLKVQPAELEDSGVYFCASSHPQGGKNIQYFGAGTRLSVL.

J is TRBJ1-2 and V is TRBV5-1; unclear D gene. The CDR3 sequence is 14 residues long. V gave up 4 bases and J gave up 4 bases, with 14 bases separating them. The V gene's germline CDR1 is SGHRS and CDR2 YFSETQ. CDR3 in amino acids: CASSPLDSLYGYTF. The CDR3 nucleotides are TGCGCCAGCAGCCCCTTAGATAGCCTCTATGGCTACACCTTC.

This clonotype was observed a few times. The chain links TRBV28 to TRBJ2-5, with D possibly TRBD2 on 6 matching bases. V was trimmed by 5 bases and J by 1 base, leaving 11 bases between them. The CDR3 contains 14 residues. Germline values: CDR1 MDHEN, CDR2 SYDVKM. The CDR3, as DNA: TGTGCCAGCAGTCCCCGGGACTCCCAAGAGACCCAGTACTTC. This translates into CASSPRDSQETQYF. Based on the CDR3 plus reference TRBV28 and TRBJ2-5, the full variable domain is DVKVTQSSRYLVKRTGEKVFLECVQDMDHENMFWYRQDPGLGLRLIYFSYDVKMKEKGDIPEGYSVSREKKERFSLILESASTNQTSMYLCASSPRDSQETQYFGPGTRLLVL.

This clonotype was seen ten or more times. The chain couples TRBV12-3 or TRBV12-4 to TRBJ1-2; weak D call: TRBD1 (5 bases). V lost 10 bases and J lost 8, with 17 bases in between. The CDR3 consists of 12 residues. CDR3 in amino acids: CATITGEEGYTF. CDR3 nucleotide sequence: TGTGCCACCATAACAGGAGAGGAGGGCTACACCTTC.

This rearrangement joins TRBV5-6 to TRBJ2-2; the match to TRBD2 covers 9 bases. Losses at the gene ends were 4 bases for V and 1 base for J; bases not matched to a gene: 8. Germline V gene lookup returns CDR1 SGHDT and CDR2 YYEEEE. This CDR3 contains 17 residues. CDR3 nucleotide sequence: TGTGCCAGCAGCCCCGCTAGCGGGACCTGGAACACCGGGGAGCTGTTTTTT. Protein product: CASSPASGTWNTGELFF. Looking up the rest from reference TRBV5-6 and TRBJ2-2 gives the full variable domain: DAGVTQSPTHLIKTRGQQVTLRCSPKSGHDTVSWYQQALGQGPQFIFQYYEEEERQRGNFPDRFSGHQFPNYSSELNVNALLLGDSALYLCASSPASGTWNTGELFFGEGSRLTVL.

This clonotype occurred a few times. The rearrangement links TRBV10-3 to TRBJ1-3; D remains ambiguous. CDR1 and CDR2 from the germline V gene are ENHRY and SYGVKD. This CDR3 comprises 19 residues. V lost 0 bases to trimming and J lost 2 bases, with 20 bases between them. The CDR3 DNA reads TGTGCCATCAGTGAGTCGACCGGACGCTCCGGAAAGGCTGGAAACACCATATATTTT. Translating it yields CAISESTGRSGKAGNTIYF.

This clonotype was detected many times. This chain joins TRBV27 and TRBJ2-5; no clear D gene. Germline CDR1 MNHEY, CDR2 SMNVEV (reference sequence). CDR3 length: 14 residues. Trimming removed 6 bases from V and 0 bases from J, with 11 bases in between. CDR3 region: CASRALKYQETQYF. The CDR3 nucleotides read TGTGCCAGCAGAGCTCTTAAGTACCAAGAGACCCAGTACTTC.

This clonotype was counted only a few times. The rearrangement links TRBV5-1 to TRBJ1-1, with 7 bases fitting TRBD1. CDR3 length: 15 residues. The V segment lost 4 bases and the J segment 4 bases; nucleotides outside the gene matches: 10. The germline V gene has CDR1 SGHRS and CDR2 YFSETQ. Here the CDR3 DNA reads TGCGCCAGCAGCGTCAACAGGGGTGGGGTCACTGAAGCTTTCTTT. The encoded protein is CASSVNRGGVTEAFF.

V is TRBV10-3 and J is TRBJ1-3; TRBD1 matches at 8 bases. Germline CDR1 is ENHRY and CDR2 is SYGVKD. V dropped 2 bases and J dropped 7; count of bases not matched to a gene: 4. The CDR3 loop spans 14 amino acids. The CDR3 region is CAISEPGQGNTIYF. The DNA of the CDR3 is TGTGCCATCAGTGAGCCCGGACAGGGTAACACCATATATTTT.

This clonotype was observed at least ten times. This sequence joins TRBV5-1 and TRBJ1-1; 9 bases align to TRBD1. V lost 0 bases and J lost 2; bases outside the gene matches: 5. The CDR3 has 16 amino acids. Germline CDR1 and CDR2: SGHRS and YFSETQ. CDR3 sequence reads: CASSLDRGLVNTEAFF. DNA of the CDR3: TGCGCCAGCAGCTTGGACAGGGGGCTCGTTAACACTGAAGCTTTCTTT.

This chain links TRBV20-1 with TRBJ2-2; D is tentatively TRBD1 or TRBD2 (6 bases each). The CDR3 runs 15 residues. Germline V gene data show CDR1 as DFQATT and CDR2 as SNEGSKA (reference sequence). Between the trimmed V and J ends, which lost 0 bases and 5 bases, there was a span of 13 bases. The CDR3 nucleotides are TGCAGTGCTAGAGATATAAGGGGGGTAACCGGGGAGCTGTTTTTT. This translates into CSARDIRGVTGELFF.

This clonotype was picked up a small number of times. The rearrangement uses TRBV28 and TRBJ2-7; no clear D. V was clipped by 5 bases and J by 5 bases, with 13 bases between them. The CDR3 sequence is 13 residues long. Germline V lookup: CDR1 MDHEN, CDR2 SYDVKM. The CDR3 protein is CASSARNTDEQYF. In DNA, the CDR3 is TGTGCCAGCAGTGCCCGAAACACAGACGAGCAGTACTTC.

This clonotype was picked up a small number of times. This chain uses TRBV12-3 or TRBV12-4 with TRBJ2-3; TRBD1 matches 7 bases. This CDR3 spans 16 amino acids. With V trimmed by 5 bases and J by 2 bases, 10 bases remained unmatched. The CDR3 coding sequence is TGTGCCAGCAGTGGAGACGGGACAGCCAACACAGATACGCAGTATTTT. Protein product: CASSGDGTANTDTQYF.

This clonotype was seen a handful of times. V is TRBV12-3 or TRBV12-4 and J is TRBJ1-2, with a tentative D call TRBD1 (6 bases). The V gene lost 3 bases and the J gene lost 6 bases, with 14 bases spanning the gap. The CDR3 length is 14 residues. This chain's CDR3 is CASSLKGDGNGYTF. The CDR3 nucleotides are TGTGCCAGCAGTTTGAAGGGGGATGGGAATGGCTACACCTTC.

The rearrangement joins TRBV4-3 to TRBJ2-4; D is perhaps TRBD2 (6 bases). Germline-derived CDR1 and CDR2 are LGHNA and YSLEER. The CDR3 totals 18 residues. Trimming took off 0 bases at V and 0 bases at J, with 15 bases between the two ends. The CDR3 region is CASSQEGGGMLAKNIQYF. The CDR3 bases are TGCGCCAGCAGCCAAGAAGGCGGCGGGATGTTAGCCAAAAACATTCAGTACTTC.

This chain links TRBV12-3 or TRBV12-4 with TRBJ2-1; 7 bases are a match to TRBD2. The CDR3 is 15 amino acids. Trimming took 0 bases from V and 7 from J; bases not matched to a gene: 6. The CDR3 here is CASSLAGGGGNEQFF. Here the CDR3 DNA reads TGTGCCAGCAGTTTAGCGGGGGGGGGTGGAAATGAGCAGTTCTTC.